The present T cell receptor (beta chain) was sequenced within a study of cytomegalovirus exposure and HLA in healthy donors. The study, taken as a whole, reports: The authors enumerated around 150 TCR beta chains as linked to cytomegalovirus. More clonal expansion characterized HLA-associated TCR beta chains than equally common others in a later analysis. Most TCR sequences were seen very rarely across donors, but some public TCRs occurred in many.

Primers included in the PCR were 60 Vbeta and 13 Jbeta primers. Produced via immunoSEQ multiplex PCR; TCRdb's table is partial and in-frame only. In the table there are 90,000 to 150,000 clones, 80% to 90% of which are singletons. Notes on this clone: No antigen is known for it.

The germline V gene encodes CDR1 MNHEY and CDR2 SMNVEV (reference sequence). Trimming left V 5 bases short and J 8 bases short, with 25 bases between. The CDR3 spans 17 residues. This TCR was recovered from a man aged 35-49 years in good health and CMV-seronegative. V is TRBV27 and J is TRBJ2-1; D is undetermined. The sample was PBMCs. CDR3 in amino acids: CASSNRPMYKKSDEQFF. The CDR3 DNA is TGTGCCAGCAGTAATAGGCCTATGTACAAAAAGAGCGATGAGCAGTTCTTC.